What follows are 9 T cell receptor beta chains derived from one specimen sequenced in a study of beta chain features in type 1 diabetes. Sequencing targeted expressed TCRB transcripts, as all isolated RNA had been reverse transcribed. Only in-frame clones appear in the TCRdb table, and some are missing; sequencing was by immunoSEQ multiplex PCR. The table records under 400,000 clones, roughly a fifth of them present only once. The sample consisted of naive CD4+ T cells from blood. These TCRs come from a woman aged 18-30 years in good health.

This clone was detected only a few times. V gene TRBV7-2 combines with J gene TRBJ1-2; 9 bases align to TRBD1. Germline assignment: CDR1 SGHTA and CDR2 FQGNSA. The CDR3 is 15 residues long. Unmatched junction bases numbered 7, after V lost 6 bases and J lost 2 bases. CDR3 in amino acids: CASSLQGAENYGYTF. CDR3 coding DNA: TGTGCCAGCAGTTTACAGGGGGCGGAGAACTATGGCTACACCTTC.

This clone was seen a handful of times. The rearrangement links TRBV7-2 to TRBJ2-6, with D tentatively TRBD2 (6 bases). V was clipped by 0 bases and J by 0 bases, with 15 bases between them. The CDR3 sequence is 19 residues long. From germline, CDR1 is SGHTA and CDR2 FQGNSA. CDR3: CASSLARYGGFSGANVLTF. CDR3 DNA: TGTGCCAGCAGCTTAGCGAGGTACGGGGGATTCTCTGGGGCCAACGTCCTGACTTTC.

The CDR3 DNA sequence: TGTGCCAGCAGCCAAACACAGGGAATGGTAACAGATACGCAGTATTTT. Translation gives CASSQTQGMVTDTQYF. The rearrangement links TRBV4-2 to TRBJ2-3, with D maybe TRBD1 (6 bases). This CDR3 is built from 16 residues. The germline CDR1 and CDR2 sequences are LGHNA and YNFKEQ. Between the trimmed V and J ends, which lost 2 bases and 3 bases, there was a span of 15 bases.

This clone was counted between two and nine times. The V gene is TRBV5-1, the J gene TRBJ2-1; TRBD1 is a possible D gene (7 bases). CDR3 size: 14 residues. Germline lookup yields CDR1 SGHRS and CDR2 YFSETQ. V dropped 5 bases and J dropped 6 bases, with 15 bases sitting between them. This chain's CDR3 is CASRLPGGINEQFF. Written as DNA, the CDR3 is TGCGCCAGCAGACTTCCAGGGGGGATCAATGAGCAGTTCTTC. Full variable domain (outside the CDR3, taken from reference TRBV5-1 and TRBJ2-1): KAGVTQTPRYLIKTRGQQVTLSCSPISGHRSVSWYQQTPGQGLQFLFEYFSETQRNKGNFPGRFSGRQFSNSRSEMNVSTLELGDSALYLCASRLPGGINEQFFGPGTRLTVL.

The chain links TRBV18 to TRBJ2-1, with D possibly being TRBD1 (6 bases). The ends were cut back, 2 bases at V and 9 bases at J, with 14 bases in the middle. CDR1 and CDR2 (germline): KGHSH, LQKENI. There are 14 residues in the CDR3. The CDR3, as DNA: TGTGCCAGCTCACCAGGAAGTGGGGGCGGTGAGCAGTTCTTC. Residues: CASSPGSGGGEQFF.

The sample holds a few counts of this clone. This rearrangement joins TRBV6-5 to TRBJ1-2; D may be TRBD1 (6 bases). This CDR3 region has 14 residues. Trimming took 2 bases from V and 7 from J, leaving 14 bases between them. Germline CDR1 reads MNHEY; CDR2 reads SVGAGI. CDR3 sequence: CASSYGGAVGGYTF. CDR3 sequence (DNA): TGTGCCAGCAGTTACGGGGGCGCGGTGGGTGGCTACACCTTC.

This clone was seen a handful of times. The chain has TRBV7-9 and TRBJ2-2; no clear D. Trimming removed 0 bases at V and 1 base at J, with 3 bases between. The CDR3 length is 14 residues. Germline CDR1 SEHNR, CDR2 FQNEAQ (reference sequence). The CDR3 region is CASSLAGNTGELFF. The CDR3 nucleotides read TGTGCCAGCAGCTTAGCCGGGAACACCGGGGAGCTGTTTTTT. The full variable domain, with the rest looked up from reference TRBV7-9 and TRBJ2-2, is DTGVSQNPRHKITKRGQNVTFRCDPISEHNRLYWYRQTLGQGPEFLTYFQNEAQLEKSRLLSDRFSAERPKGSFSTLEIQRTEQGDSAMYLCASSLAGNTGELFFGEGSRLTVL.

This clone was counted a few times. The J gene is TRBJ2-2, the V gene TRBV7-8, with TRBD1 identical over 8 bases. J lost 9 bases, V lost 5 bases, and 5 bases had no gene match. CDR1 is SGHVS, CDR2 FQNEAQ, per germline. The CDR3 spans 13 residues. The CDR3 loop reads CASSADRGRELFF. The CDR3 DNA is TGTGCCAGCAGCGCAGACAGGGGAAGGGAGCTGTTTTTT.

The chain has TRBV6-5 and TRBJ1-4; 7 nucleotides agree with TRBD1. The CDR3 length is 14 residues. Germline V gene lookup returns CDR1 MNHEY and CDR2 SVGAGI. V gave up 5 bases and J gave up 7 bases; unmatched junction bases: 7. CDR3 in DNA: TGTGCCAGCAGTCGACAGGGCTCGGGTGAAAAACTGTTTTTT. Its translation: CASSRQGSGEKLFF.